The sequence of this T cell receptor beta chain was determined in a study of blood T cell repertoires in COVID-19. Across the study: Acute-phase and convalescent COVID-19 samples originated in the United States, Italy and Spain. PBMCs, B-cell-depleted T cells, or T cells were the source of the cDNA or gDNA that made up the material.

This clone turned up a few times. In the original workflow: Reference gene primer amplification gave estimated nucleated cell counts. The repertoire was sequenced with immunoSEQ multiplex PCR; TCRdb's copy has only in-frame clones and lacks some. V and J calls and clone size follow that table, whereas D and trimming were derived from the DNA. This sample has about 80,000 clones, with 84% found just once. From germline, CDR1 is SQVTM and CDR2 ANQGSEA. This CDR3 has 11 residues. V lost 3 bases and J lost 5, with 7 bases in between. Sequencing was carried out using peripheral blood. This chain connects TRBV29-1 to TRBJ1-1, with D uncertain. This TCR derives from a man over 45 with acute or convalescent COVID-19. CDR3 amino acids: CSVEPVTEAFF. The CDR3 DNA sequence: TGCAGCGTTGAGCCGGTGACTGAAGCTTTCTTT.